These 23 T cell receptor beta chains were all obtained from the same sample, sequenced in a study of beta chain features in type 1 diabetes. The isolated RNA, all of it, was reverse transcribed, so expressed TCRB transcripts were what got sequenced. The data were produced by immunoSEQ multiplex PCR, yet TCRdb's version contains in-frame clones alone and is incomplete. In the table there are 300,000 or so clones, 8% of which are singletons. The sample was central memory CD4+ T cells from blood. Every receptor here comes from a woman aged 18-29 years in good health.

The gene calls are TRBV28 and TRBJ2-7; 9 positions match TRBD1. The germline V gene encodes CDR1 MDHEN and CDR2 SYDVKM. The CDR3 has 16 residues. Unmatched junction bases numbered 12, after V lost 4 bases and J lost 5 bases. This chain's CDR3 is CASSSTGTGISHEQYF. As DNA, the CDR3 is TGTGCCAGCAGTTCAACCGGGACAGGGATTTCCCACGAGCAGTACTTC.

The rearrangement uses TRBV13 and TRBJ2-1; possibly TRBD1 or TRBD2 for D (5 bases each). The CDR3 totals 16 residues. V lost 3 bases and J 7 bases, leaving 19 bases between the germline ends. Germline V gene sequence: CDR1 PRHDT, CDR2 FYEKMQ (reference sequence). CDR3 coding DNA: TGTGCCAGCAGCTTTGCGTCTAGCCGAAAGGGGAATGAGCAGTTCTTC. It encodes CASSFASSRKGNEQFF.

This clone was seen a few times. The genes are TRBV7-9 and TRBJ2-2; 9 bases line up with TRBD1. Losses at the gene ends were 0 bases for V and 2 bases for J; bases not matched to a gene: 1. This CDR3 region has 16 residues. Germline values: CDR1 SEHNR, CDR2 FQNEAQ (reference sequence). The CDR3 DNA follows: TGTGCCAGCAGCTTAGCGACAGGGGGAAACACCGGGGAGCTGTTTTTT. The encoded protein is CASSLATGGNTGELFF.

This clone turned up a few times. This rearrangement joins TRBV16 to TRBJ1-4; D ambiguous. Germline CDR1 is KGHSY and CDR2 is FQNENV. Trimming shortened V by 0 bases and J by 7 bases, and 9 bases separated the two germline ends. CDR3 length equals 14 residues. CDR3 in DNA: TGTGCCAGCAGCCAATCCGGGATCGGTGAAAAACTGTTTTTT. Its protein is CASSQSGIGEKLFF.

This clone was counted between two and nine times. The rearrangement uses TRBV16 and TRBJ2-1; 9 bases match TRBD1. CDR1 is KGHSY and CDR2 is FQNENV in the germline V gene. CDR3 length: 15 amino acids. With 4 bases clipped from V and 9 bases from J, the junction kept 10 bases outside the gene matches. The CDR3 region has the DNA TGTGCCAGCAGCCCGACAGGGGGTTCTATGGGTGAGCAGTTCTTC. Translated: CASSPTGGSMGEQFF.

This clone was recorded a few times. CDR3 sequence: CASSQGGRETQYF. The CDR3 DNA follows: TGCGCCAGCAGCCAAGGGGGGAGAGAGACCCAGTACTTC. V is TRBV4-3 and J is TRBJ2-5; D might be TRBD1 or TRBD2, each matching 5 bases. Germline V gives CDR1 LGHNA, CDR2 YSLEER. The CDR3 sequence is 13 residues long. Trimming pared 1 base from V and 4 bases from J, leaving 7 bases between.

The chain couples TRBV9 to TRBJ2-3; no firm D call. Germline lookup yields CDR1 SGDLS and CDR2 YYNGEE. V shed 1 base and J shed 6 bases, with 18 bases lying between them. This CDR3 is 16 amino acids long. In DNA, the CDR3 is TGTGCCAGCAGCGTAAGTAGGCTCGAAACCGCGGATACGCAGTATTTT. This sequence encodes CASSVSRLETADTQYF.

This chain links TRBV6-5 with TRBJ1-5; D is unclear. The germline V and J ends were trimmed by 6 bases and 4 bases, with 7 bases remaining between them. The V gene's germline CDR1 is MNHEY and CDR2 SVGAGI. The CDR3 spans 12 residues. The CDR3 here is CASRDGNQPQHF. The CDR3 DNA reads TGTGCCAGCAGGGACGGAAATCAGCCCCAGCATTTT.

In this sample, this clone turned up a few times. The chain employs TRBV15 and TRBJ2-1; 10 positions agree with TRBD2. The junction had 8 bases not matched to a gene; V was cut back by 4 bases and J by 5 bases. CDR1 and CDR2 from the germline V gene are LNHNV and YYDKDF (reference sequence). This CDR3 is built from 16 residues. CDR3 residues: CATSTQREGTHNEQFF. The CDR3 bases are TGTGCCACCAGCACCCAGCGGGAGGGTACCCACAATGAGCAGTTCTTC.

This clone was seen a handful of times. The chain has TRBV4-3 and TRBJ2-3; TRBD2 agrees at 7 bases. V dropped 5 bases and J dropped 0; count of bases not matched to a gene: 8. Germline-derived CDR1 and CDR2 are LGHNA and YSLEER. CDR3 length equals 16 residues. This chain's CDR3 is CASSMTPLASTDTQYF. The CDR3 DNA is TGCGCCAGCAGCATGACCCCACTAGCGAGCACAGATACGCAGTATTTT.

The rearrangement links TRBV6-6 to TRBJ2-7; D possibly corresponds to TRBD1 (6 bases). CDR1 is MNHNY and CDR2 is SVGAGI in the germline V gene (reference sequence). The CDR3 extends over 14 amino acids. V gave up 6 bases and J gave up 3 bases, with 15 bases separating them. The CDR3 loop is CASRPATGYYEQYF. The CDR3 DNA follows: TGTGCCAGCAGACCAGCTACAGGGTACTACGAGCAGTACTTC.

This clone occurred a few times. V usage is TRBV6-5 and J usage is TRBJ2-7; the match to TRBD2 covers 9 bases. After removal of 9 bases from V and 0 bases from J, the junction contained 3 bases not matched to a gene. Germline lookup yields CDR1 MNHEY and CDR2 SVGAGI. CDR3 size: 13 residues. The CDR3 coding sequence is TGTGCCAGTAGCGGGAGTAACTCCTACGAGCAGTACTTC. This encodes CASSGSNSYEQYF.

This clone was seen repeatedly, ten times or more. J is TRBJ1-2 and V is TRBV27, with D possibly being TRBD1 (5 bases). Trimming cost V 6 bases and J 4 bases, with 12 bases left between them. Germline V lookup: CDR1 MNHEY, CDR2 SMNVEV (reference sequence). The CDR3 is 13 amino acids. CDR3 sequence: CASSVTASYGYTF. The CDR3 DNA is TGTGCCAGCAGCGTGACAGCGAGCTATGGCTACACCTTC.

This clone was seen at least ten times. The CDR3 region has the DNA TGTGCCATCAGTGGGACAGGGGGCTCCTACAATGAGCAGTTCTTC. Translation gives CAISGTGGSYNEQFF. The rearrangement links TRBV10-3 to TRBJ2-1; 10 nucleotides match TRBD1. V was clipped by 4 bases and J by 0 bases; unmatched bases: 0. The CDR3 sequence is 15 residues long. CDR1 ENHRY and CDR2 SYGVKD come from the germline V gene.

The chain is built from TRBV7-2 and TRBJ2-2; no clear D. Looked up from germline, CDR1 is SGHTA and CDR2 is FQGNSA. This CDR3 region has 11 residues. The V gene lost 4 bases and the J gene lost 7 bases, with 4 bases spanning the gap. The CDR3 loop reads CASSYYGELFF. For the CDR3, the DNA is TGTGCCAGCAGCTACTACGGGGAGCTGTTTTTT.

This clone was seen at least ten times. The CDR3 DNA reads as TGTGCCAGCAGGGGGGAGGGCAATGAGCAGTTCTTC. Its protein is CASRGEGNEQFF. The chain uses TRBV2 and TRBJ2-1; 7 nucleotides align to TRBD2. The CDR3 extends over 12 amino acids. CDR1 and CDR2 from the germline V gene are SNHLY and FYNNEI. The J segment lost 6 bases and the V segment lost 6 bases, leaving 2 bases of the junction unmatched.

Only a few counts were recorded for this clone. The J gene is TRBJ2-1, the V gene TRBV7-2; D call uncertain. V was pared by 3 bases and J by 10 bases, with 10 bases between. From germline, CDR1 is SGHTA and CDR2 FQGNSA. The CDR3 totals 12 residues. Here the CDR3 DNA reads TGTGCCAGCAGCTTCGGTAAACGAGAGCAGTTCTTC. It specifies CASSFGKREQFF.

This clone was detected only a few times. The J gene is TRBJ2-7, the V gene TRBV5-1, with TRBD2 matching 7 bases. V lost 4 bases to trimming and J lost 0 bases; unmatched junction nucleotides: 7. Per the germline V gene, CDR1 is SGHRS and CDR2 is YFSETQ. This CDR3 contains 15 residues. The CDR3 sequence is CASSPLAGGSYEQYF. CDR3 coding DNA: TGCGCCAGCAGCCCTTTAGCGGGCGGCTCCTACGAGCAGTACTTC.

This clone showed up just a few times. The rearrangement joins TRBV4-2 to TRBJ2-7; 7 bases match TRBD1. Germline CDR1 reads LGHNA; CDR2 reads YNFKEQ. The J segment lost 2 bases and the V segment lost 0 bases, leaving 4 bases of the junction unmatched. The CDR3 totals 15 residues. The DNA for the CDR3 is TGTGCCAGCAGCCAAGAATGGCAGGGGGCCTACGAGCAGTACTTC. Its protein is CASSQEWQGAYEQYF.

Only a few counts were recorded for this clone. At the DNA level, this CDR3 is encoded by other sequences in the same sample as well. The V call is TRBV20-1, the J call TRBJ2-1; possible D gene TRBD1, 5 bases. V gave up 6 bases and J gave up 9 bases, with 12 bases separating them. Germline V lookup: CDR1 DFQATT, CDR2 SNEGSKA (reference sequence). The CDR3 is 11 amino acids. The DNA of the CDR3 is TGCAGTGCCAGACTCGACAGTGAGCAGTTCTTC. It encodes CSARLDSEQFF.

This clone was detected a few times. V usage is TRBV28 and J usage is TRBJ1-5, with 8 positions matching TRBD1. V gave up 5 bases and J gave up 5 bases; unmatched junction bases: 8. There are 15 residues in the CDR3. The germline CDR1 and CDR2 sequences are MDHEN and SYDVKM. Written as DNA, the CDR3 is TGTGCCAGCAGTGGGCCTGGACAGGGAGATCAGCCCCAGCATTTT. Its protein product is CASSGPGQGDQPQHF.

In this sample, this clone turned up a few times. This chain links TRBV25-1 with TRBJ2-1, with 10 positions matching TRBD2. CDR3 length equals 14 residues. The V gene end was trimmed by 3 bases and the J gene end by 8 bases; junction bases not matched to a gene: 4. Germline CDR1 reads MGHDK; CDR2 reads SYGVNS. DNA for the CDR3: TGTGCCAGCAGTGATGGGACTAGCGCCGATGAGCAGTTCTTC. This encodes CASSDGTSADEQFF.

This clone has a count of ten or more. This chain connects TRBV4-1 to TRBJ2-3; 7 nucleotides line up with TRBD2. The CDR3 runs to 16 residues. Germline V gene data show CDR1 as MGHRA and CDR2 as YSYEKL. The junction had 8 bases not matched to a gene; V was cut back by 3 bases and J by 2 bases. CDR3: CASSHPHRDYTDTQYF. For the CDR3, the DNA is TGCGCCAGCAGCCACCCTCACCGGGACTACACAGATACGCAGTATTTT.